Presented here are 23 T cell receptor beta chains from one specimen sequenced in a study of Ad26.COV2.S vaccination and SARS-CoV-2 variants. Some clones are missing from TCRdb's copy, which holds only in-frame ones; the method was immunoSEQ multiplex PCR. Of about 680,000 clones listed, roughly nine tenths are singletons. Noted treatment: roughly 20 received Ad26.COV2.S at low or high dose, single or two shots; about five received placebo; per-sample allocation not given. Specimen acquisition occurred on day 63 following the initial vaccine or placebo injection. The source material was peripheral blood, sampled in a trial of Ad26.COV2.S vaccine versus placebo. These receptors originate from a person aged 18 to 65 who received the Ad26.COV2.S COVID-19 vaccine or a placebo.

This chain connects TRBV2 to TRBJ2-7; the match to TRBD2 covers 12 bases. After removal of 6 bases from V and 1 base from J, the junction contained 4 bases not matched to a gene. The CDR3 loop spans 15 amino acids. Germline values: CDR1 SNHLY, CDR2 FYNNEI. As DNA, the CDR3 is TGTGCCAGCAGACCCGGACTAGCGGGATCCTACGAGCAGTACTTC. Protein sequence: CASRPGLAGSYEQYF. Together with reference TRBV2 and TRBJ2-7, the CDR3 gives the full variable domain: EPEVTQTPSHQVTQMGQEVILRCVPISNHLYFYWYRQILGQKVEFLVSFYNNEISEKSEIFDDQFSVERPDGSNFTLKIRSTKLEDSAMYFCASRPGLAGSYEQYFGPGTRLTVT.

The chain is built from TRBV3-1 (or the pseudogene TRBV3-2) and TRBJ1-6, with D tentatively TRBD1 (5 bases). The germline V gene encodes CDR1 LGHDT and CDR2 YNNKEL (reference sequence). The CDR3 is 14 residues long. V lost 0 bases and J lost 17, with 17 bases in between. The CDR3 loop is CASSQDRGNRGVHF. The CDR3 bases are TGTGCCAGCAGCCAAGATCGGGGCAATAGGGGAGTCCACTTT.

This clone occurred once. The genes are TRBV3-1 (or the pseudogene TRBV3-2) and TRBJ1-1; tentative D call: TRBD1 (6 bases). CDR1 is LGHDT and CDR2 is YNNKEL in the germline V gene (reference sequence). V dropped 1 base and J dropped 0 bases, with 9 bases sitting between them. This CDR3 is 15 amino acids long. Here the CDR3 DNA reads TGTGCCAGCAGCCAAGCAGGGGATGTGAACACTGAAGCTTTCTTT. Amino acids: CASSQAGDVNTEAFF.

The CDR3 loop is CASSLTSGGFVDTQYF. The DNA for the CDR3 is TGTGCCAGCAGCCTGACTAGCGGGGGGTTCGTAGATACGCAGTATTTT. This rearrangement joins TRBV9 to TRBJ2-3; 13 bases map to TRBD2. Trimming cost V 4 bases and J 5 bases; bases outside gene matches: 7. This CDR3 has 16 amino acids. CDR1 and CDR2 (germline): SGDLS, YYNGEE. The variable domain in full, with the rest retrieved from reference TRBV9 and TRBJ2-3, is DSGVTQTPKHLITATGQRVTLRCSPRSGDLSVYWYQQSLDQGLQFLIQYYNGEERAKGNILERFSAQQFPDLHSELNLSSLELGDSALYFCASSLTSGGFVDTQYFGPGTRLTVL.

This clone appeared once. This sequence joins TRBV27 and TRBJ1-1; tentatively, D is TRBD1 (5 bases). The CDR3 sequence is 16 residues long. The V end was cut by 5 bases, the J end by 6 bases, with 22 bases between. Looked up from germline, CDR1 is MNHEY and CDR2 is SMNVEV (reference sequence). CDR3 in DNA: TGTGCCAGCAGTCCCTACTCCGCAGGGATTAGGGCTGAAGCTTTCTTT. This gives the protein CASSPYSAGIRAEAFF.

V gene TRBV12-3 or TRBV12-4 combines with J gene TRBJ1-2; D perhaps matches TRBD1 (5 bases). This CDR3 has 13 amino acids. The V end lost 3 bases, the J end lost 8 bases, and 13 bases lay between the germline ends. The CDR3 region is CASSLGRHRGYTF. In DNA, the CDR3 is TGTGCCAGCAGTTTGGGCAGGCACAGGGGCTACACCTTC.

As concerns this clone: This CDR3 is also generated by other DNA sequences in the sample. The V and J genes are TRBV7-8 and TRBJ1-1, with a possible D match to TRBD1 (5 bases). V was cut by 1 base and J by 3 bases, with 6 bases left in between. The germline V gene encodes CDR1 SGHVS and CDR2 FQNEAQ. CDR3 length equals 13 residues. The CDR3 region has the DNA TGTGCCAGCAGCTTAGTGGGGGACACTGAAGCTTTCTTT. The encoded protein is CASSLVGDTEAFF.

This clone was recorded a few times. The J gene is TRBJ2-1, the V gene TRBV2, with D unresolved. The CDR3 is 14 amino acids. Germline V CDR1 and CDR2: SNHLY, FYNNEI. V lost 3 bases and J 3 bases, leaving 9 bases between the germline ends. The CDR3 DNA follows: TGTGCCAGCAGTGATTTAGTCGTCTACAATGAGCAGTTCTTC. It is translated as CASSDLVVYNEQFF.

The chain uses TRBV6-5 and TRBJ1-5, with D unresolved. Trimming pared 6 bases from V and 1 base from J, leaving 13 bases between. CDR1 MNHEY and CDR2 SVGAGI come from the germline V gene. The CDR3 sequence is 15 residues long. CDR3 loop: CASSPLGGSNQPQHF. CDR3 bases: TGTGCCAGCAGCCCCCTGGGAGGGAGCAATCAGCCCCAGCATTTT.

This clone has only a few counts. The chain carries TRBV19 and TRBJ2-1, with TRBD2 matching 8 bases. The junction had 3 bases not matched to a gene; V was cut back by 4 bases and J by 1 base. Germline CDR1 reads LNHDA; CDR2 reads SQIVND (reference sequence). The CDR3 is made up of 15 amino acids. The CDR3 loop is CASSTTSGSYNEQFF. CDR3 sequence (DNA): TGTGCCAGTAGTACAACTAGCGGTTCCTACAATGAGCAGTTCTTC. Variable domain in full (rest from reference TRBV19 and TRBJ2-1): DGGITQSPKYLFRKEGQNVTLSCEQNLNHDAMYWYRQDPGQGLRLIYYSQIVNDFQKGDIAEGYSVSREKKESFPLTVTSAQKNPTAFYLCASSTTSGSYNEQFFGPGTRLTVL.

The chain recombines TRBV7-8 with TRBJ1-1; 7 bases align to TRBD1. CDR3 size: 18 residues. Trimming at V came to 3 bases and at J to 1 base, leaving 14 bases not matched to a gene. Germline V gives CDR1 SGHVS, CDR2 FQNEAQ. The CDR3 protein is CASSFNTGTATGNTEAFF. CDR3 bases: TGTGCCAGCAGCTTTAATACCGGGACAGCAACGGGGAACACTGAAGCTTTCTTT.

The gene calls are TRBV10-2 and TRBJ2-2, with D unresolved. Trimming pared 7 bases from V and 0 bases from J, leaving 9 bases between. Germline CDR1 reads WSHSY; CDR2 reads SAAADI. CDR3 length equals 14 residues. CDR3 DNA sequence: TGCGCCAGCAAACATAACACGAACACCGGGGAGCTGTTTTTT. Translated: CASKHNTNTGELFF.

The rearrangement joins TRBV10-3 to TRBJ2-2; D possibly uses TRBD1 or TRBD2 (6 bases each). The CDR3 is 16 residues long. V lost 4 bases, J lost 6 bases, and 18 bases lay in between. CDR1 ENHRY and CDR2 SYGVKD come from the germline V gene. Here the CDR3 DNA reads TGTGCCATCAGTGTGGAGGGACATGAGGGTCCCGGGGAGCTGTTTTTT. It translates to CAISVEGHEGPGELFF.

This chain joins TRBV18 and TRBJ2-1; maybe TRBD1 (7 bases). CDR1 is KGHSH and CDR2 is LQKENI in the germline V gene. V lost 6 bases and J lost 0, with 12 bases in between. The CDR3 has 15 amino acids. CDR3 DNA sequence: TGTGCCAGCTCTGAGCAGGGGGGCTCCTACAATGAGCAGTTCTTC. It yields the protein CASSEQGGSYNEQFF.

The CDR3 reads CASSLRGAAYEQYF. The DNA of the CDR3 is TGTGCCAGCAGTTTACGGGGGGCTGCCTACGAGCAGTACTTC. The chain is built from TRBV27 and TRBJ2-7; tentative D call: TRBD2 (7 bases). Trimming pared 2 bases from V and 2 bases from J, leaving 10 bases between. Germline V gene sequence: CDR1 MNHEY, CDR2 SMNVEV (reference sequence). This CDR3 comprises 14 residues.

The sample holds one count of this clone. V gene TRBV29-1 combines with J gene TRBJ2-5; D is unresolved. Germline CDR1 is SQVTM and CDR2 is ANQGSEA. This CDR3 is 10 amino acids long. Trimming left V 7 bases short and J 3 bases short, with 6 bases between. The CDR3 is CSAMEETQYF. DNA of the CDR3: TGCAGCGCCATGGAAGAGACCCAGTACTTC.

The chain couples TRBV30 to TRBJ1-1; possible D gene TRBD1, 6 bases. From germline, CDR1 is GTSNPN and CDR2 SVGIG (reference sequence). This CDR3 comprises 12 residues. Trimming left V 5 bases short and J 2 bases short, with 9 bases between. In nucleotides, the CDR3 is TGTGCCTGGGAACAGGGAAACACTGAAGCTTTCTTT. Encoded protein: CAWEQGNTEAFF.

The chain has TRBV21-1 and TRBJ2-7; the D call in the table, TRBD1, was not verified against the DNA. TRBV21-1 is assigned pseudogene status. The CDR3 spans 15 residues. The chain's CDR3 is CASSHDREAPYEQYF. The CDR3, as DNA: TGTGCCAGCAGCCACGACAGGGAGGCCCCCTACGAGCAGTACTTC.

The rearrangement links TRBV19 to TRBJ2-1; 11 bases align to TRBD2. With 3 bases clipped from V and 0 bases from J, the junction kept 7 bases outside the gene matches. The germline V gene has CDR1 LNHDA and CDR2 SQIVND (reference sequence). This CDR3 has 18 amino acids. CDR3 nucleotides: TGTGCCAGTAGTATCCCCACTAGCGGGAGCTTCTCCTACAATGAGCAGTTCTTC. Its protein is CASSIPTSGSFSYNEQFF.

The rearrangement links TRBV3-1 (or the pseudogene TRBV3-2) to TRBJ1-2, with D tentatively TRBD1 (5 bases). The CDR3 consists of 16 residues. V lost 0 bases to trimming and J lost 8 bases, with 19 bases between them. CDR1 and CDR2 (germline): LGHDT, YNNKEL (reference sequence). In nucleotides, the CDR3 is TGTGCCAGCAGCCAAGATCGCGGTCGGGGGGACCGCGGCTACACCTTC. Translation gives CASSQDRGRGDRGYTF.

The rearrangement links TRBV5-1 to TRBJ2-5, with TRBD2 matching 7 bases. The CDR3 length is 13 residues. J was trimmed by 3 bases and V by 3 bases; bases with no gene match: 2. CDR1 SGHRS and CDR2 YFSETQ come from the germline V gene. The CDR3 loop is CASSWGTKETQYF. In DNA form, the CDR3 reads TGCGCCAGCAGCTGGGGGACTAAAGAGACCCAGTACTTC.

A single count supports this clone. V gene TRBV27 combines with J gene TRBJ2-1, with a tentative D call TRBD2 (5 bases). This CDR3 has 15 residues. Per the germline V gene, CDR1 is MNHEY and CDR2 is SMNVEV (reference sequence). The V end was cut by 3 bases, the J end by 1 base, with 10 bases between. The CDR3 nucleotides are TGTGCCAGCAGTTTTTCGGGGAAATCCTACAATGAGCAGTTCTTC. This codes for CASSFSGKSYNEQFF.

The CDR3 sequence is CASSLGPSGNTIYF. In DNA, the CDR3 is TGTGCCAGCAGCTTAGGACCGTCTGGAAACACCATATATTTT. The chain has TRBV7-2 and TRBJ1-3; D is uncertain. The length of the CDR3 is 14 residues. CDR1 is SGHTA, CDR2 FQGNSA, per germline. V lost 1 base and J 1 base, leaving 5 bases between the germline ends.